This TCR beta chain came from a study of cytomegalovirus exposure and HLA in healthy donors. Study-wide results and limits: Associated with HLA alleles at 0.05 false discovery rate in a later analysis were about 17,000 TCR beta sequences.

13 Jbeta primers and 60 Vbeta primers were used for the PCR. Clones were read by immunoSEQ multiplex PCR, and TCRdb kept only the in-frame ones, dropping some. The profile shows 210,000 or so clones, more than 70% of them singletons. Note on this clone: Its antigen is as yet unknown.

The CDR3 covers 14 residues. CDR1 MNHEY and CDR2 SMNVEV come from the germline V gene (reference sequence). V was cut by 7 bases and J by 2 bases, with 15 bases left in between. This sequence originates from a human donor in good health. V is TRBV27 and J is TRBJ2-7, with D hard to call. What was sequenced was PBMCs. The CDR3 coding sequence is TGTGCCAGCAAGAAACTGGAGTCTACCTACGAGCAGTACTTC. It encodes CASKKLESTYEQYF.